The following is a T cell receptor beta chain sequence with its context. What it binds is not known. These data originate in a study of T cell repertoires and HLA-DP antigens. The primer mix covered 54 TRBV segments and 13 TRBJ segments. Libraries were prepared by immunoSEQ multiplex PCR; TCRdb keeps only in-frame clonotypes and omits some of them. In the table there are approximately 100,000 clones, approximately 89% of which are singletons. There are 16 residues in the CDR3. The germline CDR1 and CDR2 sequences are SGHRS and YFSETQ. V dropped 4 bases and J dropped 0; count of bases not matched to a gene: 3.

The rearrangement links TRBV5-1 to TRBJ2-2; 10 bases are shared with TRBD2. The TCR sequence derives from a middle-aged man in good health and CMV-seronegative. The material sequenced was CD4+ T cells from PBMCs. The CDR3, as DNA: TGCGCCAGCAGCCTACTAGCGGGAACGAACACCGGGGAGCTGTTTTTT. As protein: CASSLLAGTNTGELFF.